Below are 3 T cell receptor beta chains sequenced from a single sample in a study of T cell responses to AZD1222 COVID-19 vaccine. Repertoires were generated with immunoSEQ multiplex PCR, while TCRdb's copy carries only in-frame clones and drops some. The data contain approximately 150,000 clones, roughly 90% of them seen just once; the ten biggest clones take up 4%. The sequences come from peripheral blood, collected 28 days after the second AZD1222 dose. The origin of the receptors is an adult who received the AZD1222 COVID-19 vaccine.

The rearrangement uses TRBV15 and TRBJ1-2, with 7 bases fitting TRBD1. Germline V gene lookup returns CDR1 LNHNV and CDR2 YYDKDF (reference sequence). There are 12 residues in the CDR3. V lost 3 bases to trimming and J lost 5 bases; unmatched junction nucleotides: 0. CDR3 DNA sequence: TGTGCCACCAGCAGGACAGGGTATGGCTACACCTTC. Amino acids: CATSRTGYGYTF.

This chain links TRBV9 with TRBJ2-3; no definite D call. Trimming left V 0 bases short and J 5 bases short, with 13 bases between. Germline lookup yields CDR1 SGDLS and CDR2 YYNGEE. The CDR3 extends over 15 amino acids. The CDR3 DNA sequence: TGTGCCAGCAGCGTAGTATCGGGTGGGGTAGATACGCAGTATTTT. Protein: CASSVVSGGVDTQYF. Combining the CDR3 with reference TRBV9 and TRBJ2-3 gives the whole variable domain DSGVTQTPKHLITATGQRVTLRCSPRSGDLSVYWYQQSLDQGLQFLIQYYNGEERAKGNILERFSAQQFPDLHSELNLSSLELGDSALYFCASSVVSGGVDTQYFGPGTRLTVL.

V gene TRBV10-3 combines with J gene TRBJ2-2, with TRBD1 identical over 7 bases. Per the germline V gene, CDR1 is ENHRY and CDR2 is SYGVKD. V gave up 9 bases and J gave up 7 bases; unmatched junction bases: 11. The CDR3 is 14 residues long. The CDR3 DNA follows: TGTGCCATATCCGGGACAGTGGTATTCGGGGAGCTGTTTTTT. This translates into CAISGTVVFGELFF.